These 20 T cell receptor beta chains were sequenced from one sample in a study of T cells in Graves' hyperthyroidism and ophthalmopathy. The investigators amplified TCR beta CDR3 regions from RNA transcripts. The TCR CDR3 was amplified in a first-round RT-PCR using the HTBI primer set. In TCRdb, the multiplex PCR reads were re-called with MiXCR into one record per CDR3 protein. Of some 570,000 distinct CDR3 sequences listed, approximately 15% were seen once; the top ten hold roughly 6.9%. Input material: blood. The receptors derive from a woman under 30 with Graves' ophthalmopathy.

A few counts support this clonotype. This sequence joins TRBV4-1 and TRBJ1-4, with D unresolved. CDR1 MGHRA and CDR2 YSYEKL come from the germline V gene. The CDR3 totals 12 residues. V was cut by 1 base and J by 8 bases, with 5 bases left in between. CDR3 DNA sequence: TGCGCCAGCAGCCAAGTCCGGGAAAAACTGTTTTTT. Amino acids: CASSQVREKLFF.

With respect to this clonotype: A much bigger clone sits one base away, suggesting this may be a read error. CDR3 amino acids: CASREGQTNTEASF. CDR3 in DNA: TGTGCCAGCAGGGAGGGACAGACTAACACTGAAGCTTCCTTT. The rearrangement joins TRBV7-9 to TRBJ1-1; 7 nucleotides align to TRBD1. Germline-derived CDR1 and CDR2 are SEHNR and FQNEAQ (reference sequence). CDR3 length: 14 residues.

This clonotype was observed many times. The chain carries TRBV28 and TRBJ2-7, with 9 bases that match TRBD1. Germline trimming cut 6 bases from V and 5 bases from J; bases unmatched to any gene: 17. Germline values: CDR1 MDHEN, CDR2 SYDVKM. The CDR3 runs to 17 residues. The CDR3 loop is CASRGSQERGQGDEQYF. Written as DNA, the CDR3 is TGTGCCAGCAGGGGATCTCAGGAAAGGGGACAGGGAGACGAGCAGTACTTC.

V and J are TRBV7-6 and TRBJ2-1; D is undetermined. Trimming cost V 2 bases and J 10 bases, with 6 bases left between them. The CDR3 contains 11 residues. From germline, CDR1 is SGHVS and CDR2 FNYEAQ. CDR3 in amino acids: CASSLSREQFF. Written as DNA, the CDR3 is TGTGCCAGCAGCTTATCCCGGGAGCAGTTCTTC.

This clonotype was seen ten or more times. This chain connects TRBV7-2 to TRBJ2-3, with D perhaps TRBD1 or TRBD2 (5 bases each). Germline CDR1 reads SGHTA; CDR2 reads FQGNSA. Trimming shortened V by 2 bases and J by 5 bases, and 11 bases separated the two germline ends. This CDR3 has 14 amino acids. Here the CDR3 reads CASSLSSGRDTQYF. Here the CDR3 DNA reads TGTGCCAGCAGCTTATCCTCAGGGAGAGATACGCAGTATTTT.

This clonotype was counted many times. V and J are TRBV28 and TRBJ2-3, with a weak D call TRBD2 (6 bases). The CDR3 extends over 13 amino acids. V lost 7 bases, J lost 0 bases, and 8 bases lay in between. Germline V lookup: CDR1 MDHEN, CDR2 SYDVKM. The CDR3 region has the DNA TGTGCCAGCAAGGGGACTAGCACAGATACGCAGTATTTT. It yields the protein CASKGTSTDTQYF. Complete variable domain (other parts from reference TRBV28 and TRBJ2-3): DVKVTQSSRYLVKRTGEKVFLECVQDMDHENMFWYRQDPGLGLRLIYFSYDVKMKEKGDIPEGYSVSREKKERFSLILESASTNQTSMYLCASKGTSTDTQYFGPGTRLTVL.

This clonotype occurred many times. V is TRBV10-3 and J is TRBJ2-7; 7 bases are shared with TRBD2. The germline V gene has CDR1 ENHRY and CDR2 SYGVKD. The CDR3 consists of 15 residues. V shed 6 bases, J shed 3 bases, and the junction held 11 bases outside the gene matches. CDR3 nucleotides: TGTGCCATCAGCAGCGCGTCGAAGCGGGACTACGAGCAGTACTTC. Protein product: CAISSASKRDYEQYF.

In its sample, this clonotype was seen many times. The rearrangement uses TRBV20-1 and TRBJ2-7; D may match TRBD1 or TRBD2 (6 bases each). Trimming removed 4 bases from V and 4 bases from J, with 20 bases in between. The CDR3 length is 15 residues. In germline, CDR1 is DFQATT, CDR2 SNEGSKA (reference sequence). CDR3: CSATTTGRGLYEQYF. The DNA of the CDR3 is TGCAGTGCTACTACGACAGGTCGGGGGTTATACGAGCAGTACTTC.

This sequence joins TRBV27 and TRBJ2-7; 13 bases line up with TRBD2. V dropped 3 bases and J dropped 6; count of bases not matched to a gene: 8. The V gene's germline CDR1 is MNHEY and CDR2 SMNVEV (reference sequence). CDR3 length: 16 amino acids. The CDR3 sequence is CASSFGGLAGAGEQYF. DNA for the CDR3: TGTGCCAGCAGTTTTGGAGGACTAGCGGGAGCGGGCGAGCAGTACTTC.

Ten or more counts support this clonotype. V is TRBV7-9 and J is TRBJ1-1; 7 bases map to TRBD1. This CDR3 comprises 12 residues. J lost 6 bases, V lost 5 bases, and 3 bases had no gene match. CDR1 is SEHNR and CDR2 is FQNEAQ in the germline V gene (reference sequence). The CDR3 DNA sequence: TGTGCCAGCAGCGGGGGGACAGCTGAAGCTTTCTTT. The encoded protein is CASSGGTAEAFF.

This clonotype was seen ten or more times. The chain carries TRBV18 and TRBJ2-1; 10 bases align to TRBD2. This CDR3 is 16 amino acids long. V lost 6 bases to trimming and J lost 10 bases; unmatched junction nucleotides: 15. Germline V gives CDR1 KGHSH, CDR2 LQKENI. CDR3 bases: TGTGCCAGCTCCCCCCTAGGAGCGGGAGGGGTAGAAGAGCAGTTCTTC. It encodes CASSPLGAGGVEEQFF.

This clonotype was seen at least ten times. This chain links TRBV7-3 with TRBJ1-1, with D possibly TRBD1 on 6 matching bases. CDR3 length: 13 amino acids. Per the germline V gene, CDR1 is SGHTA and CDR2 is FQGTGA. Trimming shortened V by 5 bases and J by 4 bases, and 11 bases separated the two germline ends. CDR3 DNA sequence: TGTGCCAGCAGCGCACAGGGATTCACTGAAGCTTTCTTT. It encodes CASSAQGFTEAFF.

V usage is TRBV19 and J usage is TRBJ2-1; 11 positions agree with TRBD2. CDR3 length: 20 residues. The germline V gene has CDR1 LNHDA and CDR2 SQIVND (reference sequence). The junction had 10 bases not matched to a gene; V was cut back by 0 bases and J by 0 bases. CDR3 sequence reads: CASSIDHPTGTSGSYNEQFF. The DNA for the CDR3 is TGTGCCAGTAGTATAGATCATCCGACAGGGACTAGCGGCTCCTACAATGAGCAGTTCTTC. Using reference TRBV19 and TRBJ2-1 for the parts outside the CDR3, the full variable domain is DGGITQSPKYLFRKEGQNVTLSCEQNLNHDAMYWYRQDPGQGLRLIYYSQIVNDFQKGDIAEGYSVSREKKESFPLTVTSAQKNPTAFYLCASSIDHPTGTSGSYNEQFFGPGTRLTVL.

There are many counts of this clonotype. The chain joins TRBV30 to TRBJ2-7; 7 nucleotides agree with TRBD1. Germline assignment: CDR1 GTSNPN and CDR2 SVGIG (reference sequence). J lost 6 bases, V lost 8 bases, and 16 bases had no gene match. The CDR3 is 14 amino acids. The CDR3 region has the DNA TGTGCCGGAAAACAGGGGACCTCCGCGTCCGAGCAGTACTTC. It is translated as CAGKQGTSASEQYF.

The chain carries TRBV7-9 and TRBJ2-2; TRBD1 is a possible D gene (6 bases). The germline V and J ends were trimmed by 3 bases and 4 bases, with 12 bases remaining between them. The germline V gene has CDR1 SEHNR and CDR2 FQNEAQ (reference sequence). The CDR3 loop spans 15 amino acids. Written as DNA, the CDR3 is TGTGCCAGCAGCTTGGCGGCAGGGGTCACCGGGGAGCTGTTTTTT. It yields the protein CASSLAAGVTGELFF.

This chain uses TRBV20-1 with TRBJ1-2, with D hard to call. This CDR3 contains 12 residues. Germline values: CDR1 DFQATT, CDR2 SNEGSKA (reference sequence). With 7 bases removed from V and 1 base from J, the gap between germline ends came to 10 bases. The CDR3 DNA sequence: TGCAGTGTAGAGGAGAGTAACTATGGCTACACCTTC. It translates to CSVEESNYGYTF.

This clonotype was seen repeatedly, ten times or more. The gene calls are TRBV10-3 and TRBJ1-2, with TRBD1 identical over 7 bases. The V gene's germline CDR1 is ENHRY and CDR2 SYGVKD. Germline trimming cut 3 bases from V and 1 base from J; bases unmatched to any gene: 5. The CDR3 runs to 15 residues. CDR3 sequence reads: CAISDPGQFNYGYTF. CDR3 bases: TGTGCCATCAGTGATCCGGGACAGTTTAACTATGGCTACACCTTC.

This clonotype was seen at least ten times. The rearrangement uses TRBV12-3 or TRBV12-4 and TRBJ1-5, with a weak D call TRBD1 (6 bases). The V end was cut by 6 bases, the J end by 4 bases, with 16 bases between. This CDR3 region has 15 residues. The CDR3 is CASRIRAGANQPQHF. The CDR3 region has the DNA TGTGCCAGCAGGATAAGGGCGGGGGCAAATCAGCCCCAGCATTTT.

This clonotype showed up many times. This chain links TRBV6-1 with TRBJ2-7, with 8 bases that match TRBD1. CDR3 length equals 15 residues. Losses at the gene ends were 5 bases for V and 2 bases for J; bases not matched to a gene: 8. The germline CDR1 and CDR2 sequences are MNHNS and SASEGT. The CDR3 region is CASSLDRELAYEQYF. The CDR3 nucleotides are TGTGCCAGCAGTCTGGACAGGGAGTTAGCCTACGAGCAGTACTTC.

The chain carries TRBV20-1 and TRBJ2-1, with 7 bases lining up with TRBD2. The CDR3 is made up of 18 amino acids. Germline V gene lookup returns CDR1 DFQATT and CDR2 SNEGSKA (reference sequence). J gave up 1 base and V 6 bases, and 18 bases lay outside the gene matches. This CDR3 is CSAKDGVREMGSYNEQFF. The CDR3 DNA reads as TGCAGTGCAAAGGACGGGGTGCGGGAGATGGGATCCTACAATGAGCAGTTCTTC.